One and the same sample provided the 12 T cell receptor beta chains below, sequenced in a study of blood T cells in healthy people across ages. A J-beta primer mix and a sample-barcoded 5' primer were used in a second PCR of about 7 to 12 cycles. MiXCR, applied by TCRdb to the 5' RACE reads, yields one record per CDR3 protein. The sample lists roughly 1,700,000 distinct CDR3 sequences, roughly 30% occurring once. Source material: blood. These receptors all come from a woman in her 30s in good health.

This clonotype appeared many times. This chain connects TRBV6-1 to TRBJ1-2; D might be TRBD1 (6 bases). The CDR3 has 17 amino acids. The V gene's germline CDR1 is MNHNS and CDR2 SASEGT. V lost 5 bases and J 4 bases, leaving 23 bases between the germline ends. The DNA for the CDR3 is TGTGCCAGCAGTCCTAGGGGGGCAGGGGAATACCTCTATGGCTACACCTTC. Translating it yields CASSPRGAGEYLYGYTF.

The gene calls are TRBV2 and TRBJ1-2; a weak D match, TRBD1 (5 bases). In germline, CDR1 is SNHLY, CDR2 FYNNEI. Trimming cost V 4 bases and J 6 bases, with 9 bases left between them. The CDR3 extends over 12 amino acids. The chain's CDR3 is CASSVGVNGYTF. CDR3 nucleotide sequence: TGTGCCAGCAGTGTAGGGGTGAATGGCTACACCTTC. Using reference TRBV2 and TRBJ1-2 for the parts outside the CDR3, the full variable domain is EPEVTQTPSHQVTQMGQEVILRCVPISNHLYFYWYRQILGQKVEFLVSFYNNEISEKSEIFDDQFSVERPDGSNFTLKIRSTKLEDSAMYFCASSVGVNGYTFGSGTRLTVV.

In the case of this clonotype: A much bigger clone sits one base away, suggesting this may be a read error. The CDR3, as DNA: TGTGCCAGCAGACGGCAGGCGGGAAACAGTCAGTACTTC. Translating gives CASRRQAGNSQYF. V gene TRBV27 combines with J gene TRBJ2-4; D is possibly TRBD2 (6 bases). The germline gives CDR1 MNHEY, CDR2 SMNVEV (reference sequence). The CDR3 extends over 13 amino acids.

Ten or more counts support this clonotype. The V gene is TRBV2, the J gene TRBJ2-5; TRBD1 aligns across 7 bases. This CDR3 comprises 14 residues. Germline-derived CDR1 and CDR2 are SNHLY and FYNNEI. V dropped 6 bases and J dropped 4; count of bases not matched to a gene: 8. CDR3 residues: CASRFDRVGETQYF. CDR3 DNA: TGTGCCAGCAGATTTGACAGGGTAGGAGAGACCCAGTACTTC.

The chain joins TRBV5-1 to TRBJ2-3; no clear D gene. V was trimmed by 3 bases and J by 2 bases, leaving 10 bases between them. This CDR3 is 14 amino acids long. Germline V lookup: CDR1 SGHRS, CDR2 YFSETQ. CDR3 nucleotides: TGCGCCAGCAGCTCATTACGGGTCACAGATACGCAGTATTTT. Translated: CASSSLRVTDTQYF.

A note on this clonotype: An end of the junction does not agree with germline; a read error may underlie this. The chain has TRBV12-3 or TRBV12-4 and TRBJ1-4; D unresolved. There are 16 residues in the CDR3. CDR3 bases: TGTGCCAGCAGCCCCGAGCCGCAGGCATCTAATGAAAAACGGTTTTTT. Translating it yields CASSPEPQASNEKRFF.

This chain connects TRBV28 to TRBJ2-3, with 10 bases that match TRBD1. The length of the CDR3 is 18 residues. V lost 3 bases and J lost 0; bases outside the gene matches: 9. Per germline, CDR1 MDHEN and CDR2 SYDVKM. CDR3 DNA sequence: TGTGCCAGCAGTTTTCAGGACGGACAGGGGGTTAGCACAGATACGCAGTATTTT. Its protein product is CASSFQDGQGVSTDTQYF.

The chain has TRBV5-6 and TRBJ1-1; D gene uncertain. The V gene lost 2 bases and the J gene lost 1 base, with 9 bases spanning the gap. CDR1 and CDR2 (germline): SGHDT, YYEEEE. This CDR3 has 14 residues. This chain's CDR3 is CASSFGLRNTEAFF. CDR3 bases: TGTGCCAGCAGCTTTGGACTTCGGAACACTGAAGCTTTCTTT.

The chain links TRBV18 to TRBJ1-2; D might be TRBD1 (5 bases). This CDR3 comprises 17 residues. Germline lookup yields CDR1 KGHSH and CDR2 LQKENI. The V gene lost 5 bases and the J gene lost 1 base, with 20 bases spanning the gap. CDR3 residues: CASSTAGSRRRNYGYTF. In DNA form, the CDR3 reads TGTGCCAGCTCAACAGCAGGGTCGCGGCGTCGTAACTATGGCTACACCTTC.

In this sample, this clonotype turned up many times. The chain couples TRBV7-2 to TRBJ2-5, with TRBD2 matching over 7 bases. The CDR3 extends over 15 amino acids. Unmatched junction bases numbered 16, after V lost 10 bases and J lost 5 bases. Looked up from germline, CDR1 is SGHTA and CDR2 is FQGNSA. The CDR3 here is CATKLGLHGGETQYF. CDR3 bases: TGTGCCACCAAATTGGGACTTCACGGGGGGGAGACCCAGTACTTC.

This clonotype has a handful of counts. The chain carries TRBV5-1 and TRBJ2-2; TRBD2 matches at 11 bases. CDR3 length: 18 residues. V trimming: 3 bases; J trimming: 5 bases; junction bases outside the gene matches: 12. Germline V gene lookup returns CDR1 SGHRS and CDR2 YFSETQ. The CDR3 here is CASSSQTAGTSGTGELFF. The CDR3 coding sequence is TGCGCCAGCAGCTCACAAACCGCCGGGACTAGCGGAACCGGGGAGCTGTTTTTT.

This clonotype was observed a single time. The V gene is TRBV20-1, the J gene TRBJ2-7; D might be TRBD2 (6 bases). Germline V lookup: CDR1 DFQATT, CDR2 SNEGSKA (reference sequence). The CDR3 has 16 residues. V was trimmed by 2 bases and J by 4 bases, leaving 21 bases between them. This CDR3 reads CSARTSRGGMRYEQYF. CDR3 nucleotides: TGCAGTGCTAGAACGTCAAGGGGAGGAATGAGGTACGAGCAGTACTTC.